The clone carrying this T cell receptor (beta chain) was observed a handful of times. Its antigen remains unidentified. The data originate from a study of T cell responses to AZD1222 COVID-19 vaccine. General study findings and limits: Per reports, nearly half of all spike-specific TCRs target regions that are unmutated in variants. CD4 TCRs covered the whole spike, strongest at regions 160-218 and 743-854. White British people made up most donors, females outnumbered males, and clonal diversity was possibly underestimated.

The ends were cut back, 4 bases at V and 0 bases at J, with 10 bases in the middle. The CDR3 consists of 15 residues. Germline lookup yields CDR1 LGHNT and CDR2 FRNRAP. Assay: immunoSEQ multiplex PCR; the TCRdb copy retains only in-frame clones and omits some. Among under 150,000 clones listed, nearly 95% were seen once. The material was peripheral blood, obtained 28 days after the second AZD1222 dose. V usage is TRBV12-5 and J usage is TRBJ1-5; D might be TRBD1 (6 bases). This TCR derives from an adult who received the AZD1222 COVID-19 vaccine. This CDR3 reads CASGSTGYSNQPQHF. CDR3 DNA sequence: TGTGCTAGTGGTTCGACAGGTTATAGCAATCAGCCCCAGCATTTT.